These 24 T cell receptor beta chains came from one sample sequenced in a study of cytomegalovirus exposure and HLA in healthy donors. PCR amplification relied on 60 Vbeta primers (plus 13 Jbeta primers). Produced via immunoSEQ multiplex PCR; TCRdb's table is partial and in-frame only. The data hold under 150,000 clones, with 75% to 80% observed a single time. Material: PBMCs. All receptors come from a woman between 40 and 50 years old in good health and CMV-seronegative.

The chain employs TRBV10-1 and TRBJ1-4; D possibly corresponds to TRBD1 (6 bases). V dropped 8 bases and J dropped 8 bases, with 18 bases sitting between them. The CDR3 is 14 residues long. Germline V gene data show CDR1 as WNHNN and CDR2 as SYGVQD (reference sequence). The CDR3 region has the DNA TGCGCCAGCGGAAGCGGGGGGCTTCTGGAAAAACTGTTTTTT. Its protein is CASGSGGLLEKLFF.

The J gene is TRBJ2-1, the V gene TRBV9, with 10 bases identical to TRBD2. The germline gives CDR1 SGDLS, CDR2 YYNGEE. The CDR3 loop spans 16 amino acids. After removal of 4 bases from V and 7 bases from J, the junction contained 11 bases not matched to a gene. CDR3 in amino acids: CASSYLAGGSGNEQFF. In DNA form, the CDR3 reads TGTGCCAGCAGCTACTTAGCGGGAGGATCTGGAAATGAGCAGTTCTTC.

This clone turned up a few times. This chain connects TRBV5-1 to TRBJ2-1; D not certain. The V end was cut by 1 base, the J end by 8 bases, with 13 bases between. The V gene's germline CDR1 is SGHRS and CDR2 YFSETQ. This CDR3 has 14 amino acids. CDR3 DNA: TGCGCCAGCAGCTTGTTGAACCCTGCGGATGAGCAGTTCTTC. Encoded protein: CASSLLNPADEQFF.

The chain joins TRBV5-5 to TRBJ2-3, with no clear D. The CDR3 has 13 amino acids. Trimming shortened V by 3 bases and J by 4 bases, and 9 bases separated the two germline ends. Germline-derived CDR1 and CDR2 are SGHKS and YYEKEE (reference sequence). The CDR3 nucleotides read TGTGCCAGCAGCTCCATGGGCCCAGATACGCAGTATTTT. It translates to CASSSMGPDTQYF. Complete variable domain (other parts from reference TRBV5-5 and TRBJ2-3): DAGVTQSPTHLIKTRGQQVTLRCSPISGHKSVSWYQQVLGQGPQFIFQYYEKEERGRGNFPDRFSARQFPNYSSELNVNALLLGDSALYLCASSSMGPDTQYFGPGTRLTVL.

V gene TRBV27 combines with J gene TRBJ2-7; D remains unclear. CDR1 and CDR2 (germline): MNHEY, SMNVEV (reference sequence). The CDR3 covers 13 residues. V lost 1 base and J lost 4, with 8 bases in between. The CDR3 loop reads CASSLFPGYEQYF. The CDR3 DNA follows: TGTGCCAGCAGTTTATTTCCGGGTTACGAGCAGTACTTC.

The chain carries TRBV10-3 and TRBJ2-3; TRBD1 might be the D (6 bases). The germline V gene has CDR1 ENHRY and CDR2 SYGVKD. The germline V and J ends were trimmed by 3 bases and 4 bases, with 14 bases remaining between them. The CDR3 extends over 15 amino acids. This CDR3 reads CAISDDRRQADTQYF. Here the CDR3 DNA reads TGTGCCATCAGTGATGACAGGCGGCAGGCAGATACGCAGTATTTT.

The rearrangement uses TRBV9 and TRBJ2-3; possible D gene TRBD2, 5 bases. CDR1 and CDR2 from the germline V gene are SGDLS and YYNGEE. Between the trimmed V and J ends, which lost 1 base and 3 bases, there was a span of 6 bases. This CDR3 is built from 13 residues. The CDR3 DNA reads TGTGCCAGCAGCGTAACGGGGACAGATACGCAGTATTTT. It specifies CASSVTGTDTQYF.

This sequence joins TRBV6-5 and TRBJ2-1; D is perhaps TRBD1 (5 bases). The germline V and J ends were trimmed by 6 bases and 9 bases, with 15 bases remaining between them. This CDR3 contains 13 residues. Germline V CDR1 and CDR2: MNHEY, SVGAGI. CDR3 DNA: TGTGCCAGCAGCCCGACGACAGCGATTGAGCAGTTCTTC. Translation: CASSPTTAIEQFF.

The chain uses TRBV10-3 and TRBJ1-2, with TRBD1 as a possible D gene (5 bases). CDR3 length equals 17 residues. Trimming stripped 0 bases from V and 3 bases from J, with 17 bases between. Germline V lookup: CDR1 ENHRY, CDR2 SYGVKD. The CDR3 DNA sequence: TGTGCCATCAGTGAGTCGTGGGGCCGACGGAGCCACTATGGCTACACCTTC. Translation: CAISESWGRRSHYGYTF.

As regards this clone: At the DNA level, this CDR3 is encoded by other sequences in the same sample as well. The chain joins TRBV5-1 to TRBJ1-4; TRBD1 agrees at 9 bases. The CDR3 spans 14 residues. CDR1 SGHRS and CDR2 YFSETQ come from the germline V gene. Germline trimming cut 3 bases from V and 7 bases from J; bases unmatched to any gene: 4. The DNA of the CDR3 is TGCGCCAGCAGCTCGACAGGGGGAAGTGAAAAACTGTTTTTT. Protein: CASSSTGGSEKLFF.

The chain recombines TRBV5-1 with TRBJ1-5, with D possibly matching TRBD1 (6 bases). Per germline, CDR1 SGHRS and CDR2 YFSETQ. Trimming left V 5 bases short and J 2 bases short, with 11 bases between. The CDR3 is 14 amino acids. CDR3 sequence (DNA): TGCGCCAGCAGTCTACAGGGTGGCAATCAGCCCCAGCATTTT. It encodes CASSLQGGNQPQHF.

This rearrangement joins TRBV6-1 to TRBJ2-1, with 10 bases matching TRBD2. The junction had 4 bases not matched to a gene; V was cut back by 3 bases and J by 2 bases. This CDR3 region has 16 residues. Per germline, CDR1 MNHNS and CDR2 SASEGT. The CDR3 DNA sequence: TGTGCCAGCAGTGACCTTCTAGCGGGAGCCTACAATGAGCAGTTCTTC. Its translation is CASSDLLAGAYNEQFF.

This chain joins TRBV5-4 and TRBJ2-3; perhaps TRBD2 as D (6 bases). The CDR3 length is 13 residues. Trimming shortened V by 5 bases and J by 2 bases, and 9 bases separated the two germline ends. The germline V gene encodes CDR1 SGHNT and CDR2 YYREEE (reference sequence). CDR3 in amino acids: CASSRDSTDTQYF. The CDR3 DNA sequence: TGTGCCAGCAGTCGGGACTCCACAGATACGCAGTATTTT.

J is TRBJ1-2 and V is TRBV6-1; perhaps TRBD1 as D (6 bases). The CDR3 spans 16 residues. The germline V gene encodes CDR1 MNHNS and CDR2 SASEGT. V was cut by 1 base and J by 4 bases, with 16 bases left in between. The CDR3 sequence: CASSEGPPGHPYGYTF. CDR3 sequence (DNA): TGTGCCAGCAGTGAAGGTCCCCCGGGACACCCCTATGGCTACACCTTC.

This clone was seen only once. The chain has TRBV28 and TRBJ2-7; D ambiguous. CDR1 MDHEN and CDR2 SYDVKM come from the germline V gene. V lost 5 bases, J lost 3 bases, and 8 bases lay in between. The CDR3 sequence is 12 residues long. CDR3 sequence: CASSNTNYEQYF. In DNA form, the CDR3 reads TGTGCCAGCAGTAACACAAACTACGAGCAGTACTTC.

This clone is termed medium-sized. The V gene is TRBV6-5, the J gene TRBJ2-3; 9 bases line up with TRBD2. Per the germline V gene, CDR1 is MNHEY and CDR2 is SVGAGI. The J segment lost 2 bases and the V segment lost 6 bases, leaving 6 bases of the junction unmatched. The length of the CDR3 is 15 residues. For the CDR3, the DNA is TGTGCCAGCAGCTACCTAGCGGGGCACACAGATACGCAGTATTTT. This encodes CASSYLAGHTDTQYF.

This clone was counted a single time. The junction does not match germline at one end; this may be a read error. This chain links TRBV11-2 with TRBJ1-1; no clear D gene. This CDR3 region has 13 residues. Looked up from germline, CDR1 is SGHAT and CDR2 is FQNNGV. CDR3 DNA sequence: TGTGCCAGCAGCTTAGGAGGGAACACTGAAGCTTTTTTT. As protein: CASSLGGNTEAFF.

This clone was seen a handful of times. The J gene is TRBJ1-1, the V gene TRBV19; 8 bases are a match to TRBD1. The CDR3 is 15 amino acids. Germline CDR1 is LNHDA and CDR2 is SQIVND (reference sequence). V dropped 4 bases and J dropped 4; count of bases not matched to a gene: 8. For the CDR3, the DNA is TGTGCCAGTAGTAGTCTTGCCAGGGGGCCCACTGAAGCTTTCTTT. Its translation is CASSSLARGPTEAFF.

The CDR3 DNA reads TGCAGCGATCCCATCGAACAGGGTTGGACTGAAGCTTTCTTT. The encoded protein is CSDPIEQGWTEAFF. The chain combines TRBV29-1 with TRBJ1-1; D perhaps matches TRBD1 (6 bases). Trimming pared 7 bases from V and 5 bases from J, leaving 20 bases between. Germline V gene data show CDR1 as SQVTM and CDR2 as ANQGSEA. The CDR3 contains 14 residues.

The DNA of the CDR3 is TGTGCCAGCAGCTTCTTCCAGCAAGAGACCCAGTACTTC. Its protein product is CASSFFQQETQYF. This chain connects TRBV5-4 to TRBJ2-5; D not certain. The germline V gene encodes CDR1 SGHNT and CDR2 YYREEE (reference sequence). The CDR3 contains 13 residues. Trimming shortened V by 2 bases and J by 2 bases, and 7 bases separated the two germline ends.

The V gene is TRBV18, the J gene TRBJ1-3; D might be TRBD1 (6 bases). This CDR3 region has 15 residues. Germline CDR1 and CDR2: KGHSH and LQKENI. Trimming cost V 5 bases and J 8 bases, with 19 bases left between them. The CDR3 spells CASSARQVVQDTIYF. CDR3 bases: TGTGCCAGCTCAGCTCGACAGGTCGTTCAAGACACCATATATTTT.

This chain connects TRBV7-9 to TRBJ2-1; 10 bases fit TRBD1. The CDR3 is made up of 15 amino acids. Germline-derived CDR1 and CDR2 are SEHNR and FQNEAQ (reference sequence). The junction had 7 bases not matched to a gene; V was cut back by 5 bases and J by 6 bases. Written as DNA, the CDR3 is TGTGCCAGCAGCAAGGGCGGGACAGGGGTCAATGAGCAGTTCTTC. Protein product: CASSKGGTGVNEQFF.

The rearrangement links TRBV7-2 to TRBJ1-1, with no clear D. The CDR3 totals 13 residues. Germline V gene sequence: CDR1 SGHTA, CDR2 FQGNSA. The ends were cut back, 4 bases at V and 0 bases at J, with 6 bases in the middle. The CDR3 loop reads CASSSNLNTEAFF. Here the CDR3 DNA reads TGTGCCAGCAGCTCCAATTTGAACACTGAAGCTTTCTTT. Full variable domain (rest looked up from reference TRBV7-2 and TRBJ1-1): GAGVSQSPSNKVTEKGKDVELRCDPISGHTALYWYRQSLGQGLEFLIYFQGNSAPDKSGLPSDRFSAERTGGSVSTLTIQRTQQEDSAVYLCASSSNLNTEAFFGQGTRLTVV.

The gene calls are TRBV7-9 and TRBJ1-2; D is perhaps TRBD1 (5 bases). CDR1 is SEHNR and CDR2 is FQNEAQ in the germline V gene (reference sequence). Between the trimmed V and J ends, which lost 1 base and 6 bases, there was a span of 9 bases. The CDR3 length is 13 residues. The CDR3 protein is CASSLGGSDGYTF. The DNA for the CDR3 is TGTGCCAGCAGCTTAGGGGGCAGCGATGGCTACACCTTC.